Listed below are T cell receptor beta chains from one sample, sequenced in a study of shared clonotypes between healthy human individuals. Only in-frame clones appear in the TCRdb table, and some are missing; sequencing was by immunoSEQ multiplex PCR. This table holds over a million clones, about four fifths found once. Specimen: memory CD4+ T cells from PBMCs. The receptor source for this set is a man between 18 and 29 years old in good health. Some clones in this sample may be carry-over from other donors' samples. Each CDR3 is given with its conserved first and last residue. D genes are given only for firm matches. Clone size, where shown, is once, few, many, or a class for clones that have expanded.

J gene | V gene | clone size | D gene | CDR3 DNA | CDR3 protein
TRBJ2-3 | TRBV7-3 | - | - | TGTGCCAGCAGCTTAAAACTCACAGATACGCAGTATTTT | CASSLKLTDTQYF
TRBJ1-2 | TRBV7-2 | once | - | TGTGCCAGCAGCTTAGTTTGGGAGACAACACCCTATGGCTACACCTTC | CASSLVWETTPYGYTF
TRBJ2-5 | TRBV7-9 | - | - | TGTGCCAGCCGCCCCGGGCAAGGCGGGACCCAGTACTTC | CASRPGQGGTQYF
TRBJ1-1 | TRBV19 | - | TRBD1 | TGTGCCAGTAGCAGTATGGGGACAGGGGGCACTGAAGCTTTCTTT | CASSSMGTGGTEAFF
TRBJ2-2 | TRBV7-2 | - | TRBD1 | TGTGCCAGCAGCCGCAACAGGGGCAGGGCCGGGGAGCTGTTTTTT | CASSRNRGRAGELFF
TRBJ2-7 | TRBV27 | - | TRBD2 | TGTGCCAGCAGTTCACATCTCGGCGGGGACTACTCCTACGAGCAGTACTTC | CASSSHLGGDYSYEQYF
TRBJ1-1 | TRBV5-1 | - | - | TGCGCCAGCAGCTTGTCGGGAGGGTTAGCTGAAGCTTTCTTT | CASSLSGGLAEAFF
TRBJ2-1 | TRBV29-1 | - | TRBD2 | TGCAGCGTCTCTAGCGGGATGGGTAATGAGCAGTTCTTC | CSVSSGMGNEQFF
TRBJ2-1 | TRBV5-1 | once | - | TGCGCCAGCAGCTTGGGGCTTCTAAATGAGCAGTTCTTC | CASSLGLLNEQFF
TRBJ2-1 | TRBV7-9 | - | TRBD2 | TGTGCCAGCAGCGGGACGGGGCGGGAGGTAAAGGAGCAGTTCTTC | CASSGTGREVKEQFF
TRBJ2-1 | TRBV7-8 | - | - | TGTGCCAGCAGCGACGGGATTACCCGAAACAATGAGCAGTTCTTC | CASSDGITRNNEQFF
TRBJ2-1 | TRBV20-1 | - | - | TGCAGTGTCAGGGGTAATGAGCAGTTCTTC | CSVRGNEQFF
TRBJ2-5 | TRBV27 | - | TRBD2 | TGTGCCAGCAGTTTATCGAGTTTCTGGGGTAGCGGGAATGAGACCCAGTACTTC | CASSLSSFWGSGNETQYF
TRBJ2-2 | TRBV5-5 | - | - | TGTGCCAGCAGCCTGGGACCCAACACCGGGGAGCTGTTTTTT | CASSLGPNTGELFF
TRBJ2-3 | TRBV18 | - | - | TGTGCCAGGCATGGACAGATCAGCACAGATACGCAGTATTTT | CARHGQISTDTQYF
TRBJ2-7 | TRBV25-1 | - | - | TGTGCCAGCAGTGGCCGGGACTTCTGGCACTACGAGCAGTACTTC | CASSGRDFWHYEQYF
TRBJ1-2 | TRBV9 | - | - | TGTGCCAGCAGCGTCCAGGGTTACAACTATGGCTACACCTTC | CASSVQGYNYGYTF
TRBJ2-3 | TRBV15 | - | - | TGTGCCACCAGCAGGAACCCGATGGGGGATACGCAGTATTTT | CATSRNPMGDTQYF
TRBJ1-4 | TRBV19 | - | TRBD1 | TGTGCCAGTAGTGGATGGACAGGGGGCAATGAAAAACTGTTTTTT | CASSGWTGGNEKLFF
TRBJ2-7 | TRBV4-3 | - | - | TGCGCCAGCAGCCAAGAGACACCCGCCTACGAGCAGTACTTC | CASSQETPAYEQYF
TRBJ2-2 | TRBV29-1 | - | - | TGCAGCGTCGGGGGTGGCGGGGAGCTGTTTTTT | CSVGGGGELFF
TRBJ1-4 | TRBV28 | - | TRBD1 | TGTGCCAGCCAAGGACAGGGTAGGGGGAGTGAAAAACTGTTTTTT | CASQGQGRGSEKLFF
TRBJ2-1 | TRBV28 | once | - | TGTGCCAGCAGAACCCTCGCCGGGACGGACTACAATGAGCAGTTCTTC | CASRTLAGTDYNEQFF
TRBJ1-4 | TRBV5-4 | - | TRBD1 | TGTGCCAGCAGGCTCCAGGGGGTAGGGGAAAAACTGTTTTTT | CASRLQGVGEKLFF
TRBJ1-2 | TRBV28 | - | - | TGTGCCAGCAGTTTTTTGGGAAATGGCTACACCTTC | CASSFLGNGYTF
TRBJ1-5 | TRBV2 | - | TRBD1 | TGTGCCAGCAGTGGGGGCAGGGGGCTATCTCAGCCCCAGCATTTT | CASSGGRGLSQPQHF
TRBJ1-1 | TRBV6-1 | - | - | TGTGCCAGCAGGGTCGACGGTGGGAACACTGAAGCTTTCTTT | CASRVDGGNTEAFF
TRBJ2-1 | TRBV4-1 | - | - | TGCGCCAGCAGCCAAGAAATGTATGCCAGAGGGAGTATCGACAATGAGCAGTTCTTC | CASSQEMYARGSIDNEQFF
TRBJ2-5 | TRBV2 | - | TRBD2 | TGTGCCAGCAGTGGGGGACTAGCGGACCAAGAGACCCAGTACTTC | CASSGGLADQETQYF